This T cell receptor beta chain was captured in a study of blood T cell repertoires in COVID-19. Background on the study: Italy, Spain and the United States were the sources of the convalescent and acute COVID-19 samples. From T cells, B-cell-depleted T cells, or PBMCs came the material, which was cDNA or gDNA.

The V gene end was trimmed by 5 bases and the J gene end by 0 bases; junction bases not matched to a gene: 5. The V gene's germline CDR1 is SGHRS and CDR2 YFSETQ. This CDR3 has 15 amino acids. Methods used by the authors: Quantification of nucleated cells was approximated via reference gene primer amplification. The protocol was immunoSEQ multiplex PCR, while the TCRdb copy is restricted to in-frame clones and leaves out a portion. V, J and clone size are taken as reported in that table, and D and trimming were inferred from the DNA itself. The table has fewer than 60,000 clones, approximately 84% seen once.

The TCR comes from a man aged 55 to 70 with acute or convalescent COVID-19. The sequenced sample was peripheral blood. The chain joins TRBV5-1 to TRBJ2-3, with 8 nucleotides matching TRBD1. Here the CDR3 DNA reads TGCGCCAGCAGTCCGGGACAGGCGAGCACAGATACGCAGTATTTT. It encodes CASSPGQASTDTQYF.